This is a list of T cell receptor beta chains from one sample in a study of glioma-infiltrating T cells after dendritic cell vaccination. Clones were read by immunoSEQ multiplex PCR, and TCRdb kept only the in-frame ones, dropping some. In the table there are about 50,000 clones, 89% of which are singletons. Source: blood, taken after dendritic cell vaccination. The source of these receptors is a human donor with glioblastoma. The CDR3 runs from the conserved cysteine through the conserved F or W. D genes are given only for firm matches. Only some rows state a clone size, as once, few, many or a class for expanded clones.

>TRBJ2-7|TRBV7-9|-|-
CASSLGGRAYEQYF
TGTGCCAGCAGCTTAGGAGGCAGGGCCTACGAGCAGTACTTC
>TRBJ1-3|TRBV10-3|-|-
CAISELPKAYSGNTIYF
TGTGCCATCAGTGAGCTACCGAAAGCTTACTCTGGAAACACCATATATTTT
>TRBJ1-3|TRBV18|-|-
CASSRPDSSGNTIYF
TGTGCCAGTTCCCGACCGGACAGCTCTGGAAACACCATATATTTT
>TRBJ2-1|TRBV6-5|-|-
CASSYSERSGNEQFF
TGTGCCAGCAGTTACTCAGAGCGGAGCGGCAATGAGCAGTTCTTC
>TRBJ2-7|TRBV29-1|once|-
CSVVVRASYEQYF
TGCAGCGTTGTGGTGAGGGCCTCCTACGAGCAGTACTTC
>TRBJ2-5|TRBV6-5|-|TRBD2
CASSYAGGLGTQYF
TGTGCCAGCAGTTATGCGGGAGGGCTCGGGACCCAGTACTTC
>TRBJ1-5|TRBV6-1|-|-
CASSEMLGGAPRPQHF
TGTGCCAGCAGTGAAATGTTGGGGGGGGCCCCAAGGCCCCAGCATTTT
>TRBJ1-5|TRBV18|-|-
CASSPKQGPQHF
TGTGCCAGCTCGCCAAAACAGGGACCCCAGCATTTT
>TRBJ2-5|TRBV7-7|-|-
CASSLGGKETQYF
TGTGCTAGCAGCTTAGGTGGCAAAGAGACCCAGTACTTC
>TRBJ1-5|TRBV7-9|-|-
CASSRYGGRSGNQPQHF
TGTGCCAGCAGCCGTTACGGGGGGCGAAGCGGCAATCAGCCCCAGCATTTT
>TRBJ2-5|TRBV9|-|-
CASSVGVRGETQYF
TGTGCCAGCAGCGTAGGTGTGAGGGGGGAGACCCAGTACTTC
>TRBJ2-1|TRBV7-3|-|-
CASSSSQGMEQFF
TGTGCCAGCAGCTCCAGCCAGGGAATGGAGCAGTTCTTC
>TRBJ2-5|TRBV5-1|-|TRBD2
CASSFWGGQETQYF
TGCGCCAGCAGCTTCTGGGGGGGACAAGAGACCCAGTACTTC
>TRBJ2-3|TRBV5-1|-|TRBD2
CASSARGLAGADTQYF
TGCGCCAGCAGCGCCCGGGGACTAGCGGGAGCAGATACGCAGTATTTT
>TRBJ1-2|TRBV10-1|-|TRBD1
CASSTPPVGSGTEDGYTF
TGCGCCAGCAGCACACCCCCCGTAGGTTCCGGGACAGAGGATGGCTACACCTTC
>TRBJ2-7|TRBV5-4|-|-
CASSLASSGIAYEQYF
TGCGCCAGCAGCTTGGCGTCTTCGGGGATTGCGTACGAGCAGTACTTC